Shown below are 31 T cell receptor beta chains from a single sample sequenced in a study of cytomegalovirus exposure and HLA in healthy donors. Vbeta (60) and Jbeta (13) primers were used in the PCR. Sequenced by immunoSEQ multiplex PCR; TCRdb stores in-frame clones only, minus some. Here the sample spans about 160,000 clones, around 80% being singletons. The sequenced sample was PBMCs. Source of these receptors: a man younger than 45 in good health and CMV-seronegative.

CDR3 coding DNA: TGTGCCAGCATTACTAGCGGCCCCAGCACAGATACGCAGTATTTT. The encoded protein is CASITSGPSTDTQYF. This chain joins TRBV6-1 and TRBJ2-3; 8 bases line up with TRBD2. Losses at the gene ends were 7 bases for V and 0 bases for J; bases not matched to a gene: 6. Looked up from germline, CDR1 is MNHNS and CDR2 is SASEGT. The CDR3 extends over 15 amino acids.

The V and J genes are TRBV13 and TRBJ2-2, with 12 positions matching TRBD2. CDR3 size: 16 residues. The germline V gene has CDR1 PRHDT and CDR2 FYEKMQ (reference sequence). V lost 5 bases and J lost 2; bases outside the gene matches: 3. The CDR3 reads CASSRTSGVNTGELFF. CDR3 nucleotide sequence: TGTGCCAGCAGCCGGACTAGCGGGGTCAACACCGGGGAGCTGTTTTTT.

V and J are TRBV9 and TRBJ2-7, with TRBD2 identical over 9 bases. Germline assignment: CDR1 SGDLS and CDR2 YYNGEE. The CDR3 loop spans 15 amino acids. Trimming cost V 0 bases and J 2 bases; bases outside gene matches: 3. Here the CDR3 reads CASSVAQRGAYEQYF. The DNA for the CDR3 is TGTGCCAGCAGCGTAGCTCAGCGGGGGGCCTACGAGCAGTACTTC.

The CDR3: CASSSNRGRNEQFF. CDR3 nucleotides: TGTGCCAGCAGTTCGAACAGGGGGCGGAATGAGCAGTTCTTC. V usage is TRBV6-6 and J usage is TRBJ2-1, with 9 bases lining up with TRBD1. The CDR3 spans 14 residues. V shed 4 bases, J shed 7 bases, and the junction held 5 bases outside the gene matches. CDR1 is MNHNY, CDR2 SVGAGI, per germline (reference sequence).

DNA of the CDR3: TGTGCCAGCACCCCGCGGCTAGCGGGGGGGCTGGTCGGGGAGCTGTTTTTT. This translates into CASTPRLAGGLVGELFF. The J gene is TRBJ2-2, the V gene TRBV7-2; 12 nucleotides line up with TRBD2. The V segment lost 7 bases and the J segment 7 bases; nucleotides outside the gene matches: 13. The CDR3 has 17 amino acids. Germline V CDR1 and CDR2: SGHTA, FQGNSA.

This CDR3 is CAWSFGQAFSGNTIYF. CDR3 in DNA: TGTGCCTGGAGTTTCGGACAGGCCTTCTCTGGAAACACCATATATTTT. The V call is TRBV30, the J call TRBJ1-3, with 7 bases lining up with TRBD1. The ends lost 2 bases at V and 0 bases at J; junction bases unmatched: 7. CDR1 is GTSNPN and CDR2 is SVGIG in the germline V gene (reference sequence). The CDR3 sequence is 16 residues long.

V and J are TRBV28 and TRBJ1-1; 9 bases fit TRBD1. With 7 bases clipped from V and 4 bases from J, the junction kept 7 bases outside the gene matches. CDR3 length: 14 amino acids. The germline CDR1 and CDR2 sequences are MDHEN and SYDVKM. CDR3 bases: TGTGCCAGCACCCTAAGACAGGGGGTCACTGAAGCTTTCTTT. It codes for CASTLRQGVTEAFF.

This clone was picked up a small number of times. This chain connects TRBV6-5 to TRBJ2-1; possible D gene TRBD1, 5 bases. The CDR3 has 15 amino acids. V was trimmed by 7 bases and J by 2 bases, leaving 15 bases between them. Germline loops: CDR1 MNHEY, CDR2 SVGAGI. The CDR3 coding sequence is TGTGCCAGCAAAGAAGGGGCCTCAGCCTACAATGAGCAGTTCTTC. It specifies CASKEGASAYNEQFF.

The chain employs TRBV11-2 and TRBJ2-7, with a weak D call TRBD1 (5 bases). The germline V gene encodes CDR1 SGHAT and CDR2 FQNNGV. V shed 4 bases and J shed 3 bases, with 22 bases lying between them. The CDR3 length is 17 residues. The CDR3: CASSSPLSDRDLYEQYF. As DNA, the CDR3 is TGTGCCAGCAGCTCCCCACTTTCCGACAGAGACCTCTACGAGCAGTACTTC.

This rearrangement joins TRBV5-1 to TRBJ2-3; D is perhaps TRBD1 (5 bases). Trimming left V 3 bases short and J 3 bases short, with 5 bases between. The CDR3 is made up of 12 amino acids. CDR1 and CDR2 from the germline V gene are SGHRS and YFSETQ. This chain's CDR3 is CASSSGTDTQYF. The CDR3 DNA sequence: TGCGCCAGCAGCTCAGGGACAGATACGCAGTATTTT.

The CDR3 nucleotides read TGTGCCGGGGACAGTGAGGGAGCTGACTACACCTTC. The encoded protein is CAGDSEGADYTF. The chain links TRBV2 to TRBJ1-2; 7 bases align to TRBD1. From germline, CDR1 is SNHLY and CDR2 FYNNEI. V dropped 11 bases and J dropped 10; count of bases not matched to a gene: 13. The CDR3 consists of 12 residues.

This chain connects TRBV30 to TRBJ1-2, with D uncertain. The germline V gene encodes CDR1 GTSNPN and CDR2 SVGIG (reference sequence). CDR3 length: 14 amino acids. Between the trimmed V and J ends, which lost 0 bases and 7 bases, there was a span of 15 bases. As DNA, the CDR3 is TGTGCCTGGAGTGTCAAACAGCTACCGTTTGGCTACACCTTC. Its protein is CAWSVKQLPFGYTF. Supplemented by reference TRBV30 and TRBJ1-2, the full variable domain reads SQTIHQWPATLVQPVGSPLSLECTVEGTSNPNLYWYRQAAGRGLQLLFYSVGIGQISSEVPQNLSASRPQDRQFILSSKKLLLSDSGFYLCAWSVKQLPFGYTFGSGTRLTVV.

The V and J genes are TRBV6-1 and TRBJ2-7, with a weak D call TRBD2 (5 bases). Germline V lookup: CDR1 MNHNS, CDR2 SASEGT. The CDR3 is made up of 14 amino acids. V was pared by 5 bases and J by 2 bases, with 13 bases between. The CDR3 coding sequence is TGTGCCAGCAGTTTCTTGGACGGGACCTACGAGCAGTACTTC. This gives the protein CASSFLDGTYEQYF.

The gene calls are TRBV29-1 and TRBJ2-1; D tentatively reads TRBD1 or TRBD2 (6 bases each). CDR1 SQVTM and CDR2 ANQGSEA come from the germline V gene. The CDR3 length is 12 residues. With 8 bases removed from V and 6 bases from J, the gap between germline ends came to 14 bases. The CDR3 region has the DNA TGCAGCCTTGGGGGGCTACGCAATGAGCAGTTCTTC. This encodes CSLGGLRNEQFF.

The rearrangement uses TRBV5-6 and TRBJ2-1; TRBD2 matches at 8 bases. This CDR3 contains 14 residues. Germline-derived CDR1 and CDR2 are SGHDT and YYEEEE. V lost 6 bases, J lost 7 bases, and 9 bases stayed unmatched. For the CDR3, the DNA is TGTGCCAGCACCCCCGGGGGGGTCGTAAATGAGCAGTTCTTC. It encodes CASTPGGVVNEQFF.

J is TRBJ2-1 and V is TRBV4-3; 10 bases are shared with TRBD1. Germline lookup yields CDR1 LGHNA and CDR2 YSLEER. Trimming at V came to 4 bases and at J to 10 bases, leaving 19 bases not matched to a gene. This CDR3 is built from 18 residues. Written as DNA, the CDR3 is TGCGCCAGCAGCCTCGATGGTGGGACAGGGGTAATTCGGGGGGAGCAGTTCTTC. It yields the protein CASSLDGGTGVIRGEQFF.

The V gene is TRBV15, the J gene TRBJ2-5, with TRBD2 matching 13 bases. V shed 5 bases and J 0 bases; nucleotides not matched to a gene: 3. CDR1 is LNHNV and CDR2 is YYDKDF in the germline V gene (reference sequence). The CDR3 is 16 residues long. CDR3 loop: CATSGLAGAYQETQYF. CDR3 coding DNA: TGTGCCACCAGCGGACTAGCGGGAGCGTACCAAGAGACCCAGTACTTC.

The chain carries TRBV29-1 and TRBJ2-2, with 10 bases aligning to TRBD1. In germline, CDR1 is SQVTM, CDR2 ANQGSEA. V trimming: 6 bases; J trimming: 4 bases; junction bases outside the gene matches: 2. The CDR3 has 13 amino acids. The CDR3 coding sequence is TGCAGCGTAGACAGGGGGCGCACCGGGGAGCTGTTTTTT. Residues: CSVDRGRTGELFF.

The J gene is TRBJ1-6, the V gene TRBV5-1; TRBD1 is a possible D gene (6 bases). Germline lookup yields CDR1 SGHRS and CDR2 YFSETQ. This CDR3 has 15 amino acids. Trimming took off 0 bases at V and 9 bases at J, with 13 bases between the two ends. Here the CDR3 DNA reads TGCGCCAGCAGCTTGGGGGTACAGGGAACTTCACCCCTCCACTTT. It specifies CASSLGVQGTSPLHF.

The J gene is TRBJ1-2, the V gene TRBV30, with D perhaps TRBD1 (6 bases). The V end lost 0 bases, the J end lost 3 bases, and 11 bases lay between the germline ends. The V gene's germline CDR1 is GTSNPN and CDR2 SVGIG (reference sequence). This CDR3 contains 14 residues. The CDR3 nucleotides read TGTGCCTGGAGTGTGGGGGCATCACACTATGGCTACACCTTC. Its translation: CAWSVGASHYGYTF.

This sequence joins TRBV5-6 and TRBJ1-2; TRBD1 matches 9 bases. V lost 0 bases and J lost 5; bases outside the gene matches: 2. The germline CDR1 and CDR2 sequences are SGHDT and YYEEEE. The CDR3 is 14 amino acids. The CDR3 here is CASSLGDREYGYTF. CDR3 nucleotide sequence: TGTGCCAGCAGCTTGGGGGACAGGGAGTATGGCTACACCTTC.

This rearrangement joins TRBV11-1 to TRBJ1-1; TRBD1 aligns across 9 bases. This CDR3 is built from 14 residues. Germline V gives CDR1 SGHAT, CDR2 FQDESV (reference sequence). The trim removed 5 bases at V and 11 bases at J, leaving 12 bases unmatched. This CDR3 reads CASSPPGQGGGAFF. For the CDR3, the DNA is TGTGCCAGCAGCCCCCCGGGACAGGGCGGCGGGGCTTTCTTT.

V is TRBV7-9 and J is TRBJ1-5, with a tentative D call TRBD1 (5 bases). V was trimmed by 8 bases and J by 2 bases, leaving 7 bases between them. The V gene's germline CDR1 is SEHNR and CDR2 FQNEAQ (reference sequence). The CDR3 runs to 12 residues. The CDR3 DNA sequence: TGTGCCAGCGCGGGGGGCAATCAGCCCCAGCATTTT. It codes for CASAGGNQPQHF. The variable domain in full, completed from reference TRBV7-9 and TRBJ1-5, reads DTGVSQNPRHKITKRGQNVTFRCDPISEHNRLYWYRQTLGQGPEFLTYFQNEAQLEKSRLLSDRFSAERPKGSFSTLEIQRTEQGDSAMYLCASAGGNQPQHFGDGTRLSIL.

The genes are TRBV5-1 and TRBJ2-2; no firm D call. CDR1 is SGHRS, CDR2 YFSETQ, per germline. There are 16 residues in the CDR3. V lost 0 bases and J lost 5, with 14 bases in between. CDR3: CASSLGADFRTGELFF. CDR3 nucleotides: TGCGCCAGCAGCTTGGGGGCCGATTTTAGGACCGGGGAGCTGTTTTTT. The complete variable domain, with remaining parts taken from reference TRBV5-1 and TRBJ2-2, reads KAGVTQTPRYLIKTRGQQVTLSCSPISGHRSVSWYQQTPGQGLQFLFEYFSETQRNKGNFPGRFSGRQFSNSRSEMNVSTLELGDSALYLCASSLGADFRTGELFFGEGSRLTVL.

This chain uses TRBV4-1 with TRBJ1-1; no clear D gene. Germline lookup yields CDR1 MGHRA and CDR2 YSYEKL. The V end was cut by 7 bases, the J end by 0 bases, with 15 bases between. This CDR3 comprises 15 residues. The CDR3, as DNA: TGCGCCAGCACCCTAAACAGATCTTTGAACACTGAAGCTTTCTTT. It specifies CASTLNRSLNTEAFF.

This clone is a singleton in its sample. The chain recombines TRBV7-9 with TRBJ1-1; D is perhaps TRBD1 (6 bases). The CDR3 covers 14 residues. V was clipped by 5 bases and J by 6 bases, with 16 bases between them. The germline gives CDR1 SEHNR, CDR2 FQNEAQ (reference sequence). CDR3 sequence (DNA): TGTGCCAGCAGCCTCGCGGGGGGCCGGGCTGAAGCTTTCTTT. Amino acids: CASSLAGGRAEAFF.

This rearrangement joins TRBV28 to TRBJ1-4; 8 bases fit TRBD1. Germline CDR1 and CDR2: MDHEN and SYDVKM. The ends lost 3 bases at V and 7 bases at J; junction bases unmatched: 7. This CDR3 region has 15 residues. The CDR3 here is CASSFSGGTGEKLFF. CDR3 coding DNA: TGTGCCAGCAGTTTCTCAGGGGGCACTGGTGAAAAACTGTTTTTT.

The V and J genes are TRBV5-1 and TRBJ2-5, with TRBD2 matching 7 bases. Looked up from germline, CDR1 is SGHRS and CDR2 is YFSETQ. J lost 11 bases, V lost 1 base, and 8 bases had no gene match. The CDR3 is 13 residues long. Here the CDR3 DNA reads TGCGCCAGCAGCTTGCTCGGGGGGAAGGAGCAGTACTTC. Protein: CASSLLGGKEQYF.

The CDR3 DNA is TGTGCCAGCAGCTCAGACCTTTTGCTAGCGGGATCCTACGAGCAGTACTTC. Translating it yields CASSSDLLLAGSYEQYF. The V gene is TRBV7-9, the J gene TRBJ2-7; TRBD2 agrees at 9 bases. CDR1 and CDR2 from the germline V gene are SEHNR and FQNEAQ (reference sequence). The CDR3 sequence is 17 residues long. Trimming took 4 bases from V and 1 from J; bases not matched to a gene: 11.

The chain recombines TRBV16 with TRBJ2-5, with 7 bases matching TRBD2. The CDR3 totals 15 residues. V was clipped by 2 bases and J by 2 bases; unmatched bases: 5. Germline V CDR1 and CDR2: KGHSY, FQNENV. The CDR3 here is CASSQGNGGQETQYF. CDR3 coding DNA: TGTGCCAGCAGCCAAGGAAACGGGGGGCAAGAGACCCAGTACTTC.

CDR3 sequence: CASSAPRTGRDNEQFF. CDR3 coding DNA: TGTGCCAGCAGCGCCCCCCGGACAGGGAGGGACAATGAGCAGTTCTTC. The chain joins TRBV9 to TRBJ2-1, with TRBD1 as a possible D gene (8 bases). CDR1 is SGDLS and CDR2 is YYNGEE in the germline V gene. The CDR3 has 16 amino acids. Trimming removed 3 bases at V and 5 bases at J, with 18 bases between.